This is a list of T cell receptor beta chains from one sample in a study of T cells in Graves' hyperthyroidism and ophthalmopathy. TCRdb independently ran MiXCR on the multiplex PCR reads; one entry per CDR3 protein. Among about 250,000 distinct CDR3 sequences, approximately 24% were seen once, and the ten largest hold approximately 35%. The sequenced material came from blood. The receptors shown here come from a woman in her 40s with Graves' ophthalmopathy. The conserved cysteine and the conserved F or W are not part of the CDR3 here. Each record gives: clone size, V gene, CDR3 protein. Clone size appears in some rows only: once, few, many, or a class for an expanded clone.

clone size: .; V gene: TRBV6-1; CDR3 protein: ASTPGVAGGPEY
clone size: .; V gene: TRBV7-6; CDR3 protein: ASSLGVRGSPLH
clone size: few; V gene: TRBV28; CDR3 protein: ASSAAGQGFEQF
clone size: .; V gene: TRBV6-1; CDR3 protein: ASNKHRDMVGYGYT
clone size: .; V gene: TRBV18; CDR3 protein: ASPPPGGGSQPQH
clone size: many; V gene: TRBV6-1; CDR3 protein: ASSEAGINSGNTIY
clone size: .; V gene: TRBV6-5; CDR3 protein: ASSWGMNTEAF
clone size: many; V gene: TRBV11-2; CDR3 protein: ASSSRGPDTQY
clone size: .; V gene: TRBV20-1; CDR3 protein: SARAQQGVETQY
clone size: many; V gene: TRBV6-5; CDR3 protein: ASSNPSKLYEQY
clone size: many; V gene: TRBV5-1; CDR3 protein: ASSLGAGLQNNEQF
clone size: .; V gene: TRBV28; CDR3 protein: ASKFTTGAGEQY
clone size: .; V gene: TRBV19; CDR3 protein: ASSYRTDRAYEQY
clone size: many; V gene: TRBV7-3; CDR3 protein: ASSLTLAQARGTGELF
clone size: .; V gene: TRBV6-1; CDR3 protein: ASSAGPKAEAF
clone size: .; V gene: TRBV12-3/TRBV12-4; CDR3 protein: ASSLFRTNTEAF
clone size: many; V gene: TRBV11-2; CDR3 protein: ASSLGTSGAYEQY
clone size: many; V gene: TRBV7-9; CDR3 protein: ASSSEGSNQPQH